The 3 T cell receptor beta chains below were found in one sample sequenced in a study of OX40 agonist ivuxolimab in advanced cancers. TCRdb's table, derived via immunoSEQ multiplex PCR, lists solely in-frame clones and lacks some. The sample comprises tens of thousands of clones, 88% of which are singletons, and 0.25% to 0.35% rests with the top ten. Specimen: CD4+ or CD8+ T cells sorted from blood, collected in a trial of the OX40 agonist ivuxolimab. The receptors come from an adult with an advanced solid tumor such as melanoma, head and neck, liver or kidney cancer.

As DNA, the CDR3 is TGCAGTGCTAGCCTACTAAATGAGCAGTTCTTC. Translation gives CSASLLNEQFF. The chain recombines TRBV20-1 with TRBJ2-1; D is undetermined. With 3 bases removed from V and 7 bases from J, the gap between germline ends came to 7 bases. The CDR3 covers 11 residues. Per germline, CDR1 DFQATT and CDR2 SNEGSKA (reference sequence).

This rearrangement joins TRBV4-1 to TRBJ2-3; unclear D gene. CDR1 and CDR2 from the germline V gene are MGHRA and YSYEKL. The length of the CDR3 is 17 residues. V lost 4 bases and J lost 1, with 18 bases in between. This CDR3 reads CASSLQRSQAGTDTQYF. In DNA form, the CDR3 reads TGCGCCAGCAGCCTTCAAAGGAGCCAGGCCGGCACAGATACGCAGTATTTT.

The chain combines TRBV5-6 with TRBJ2-5; tentative D call: TRBD2 (5 bases). V lost 6 bases and J lost 2, with 14 bases in between. The CDR3 covers 14 residues. Germline V gene sequence: CDR1 SGHDT, CDR2 YYEEEE. CDR3 protein: CASTSPGVQETQYF. DNA for the CDR3: TGTGCCAGCACCTCCCCCGGGGTTCAAGAGACCCAGTACTTC. Variable domain in full (rest from reference TRBV5-6 and TRBJ2-5): DAGVTQSPTHLIKTRGQQVTLRCSPKSGHDTVSWYQQALGQGPQFIFQYYEEEERQRGNFPDRFSGHQFPNYSSELNVNALLLGDSALYLCASTSPGVQETQYFGPGTRLLVL.